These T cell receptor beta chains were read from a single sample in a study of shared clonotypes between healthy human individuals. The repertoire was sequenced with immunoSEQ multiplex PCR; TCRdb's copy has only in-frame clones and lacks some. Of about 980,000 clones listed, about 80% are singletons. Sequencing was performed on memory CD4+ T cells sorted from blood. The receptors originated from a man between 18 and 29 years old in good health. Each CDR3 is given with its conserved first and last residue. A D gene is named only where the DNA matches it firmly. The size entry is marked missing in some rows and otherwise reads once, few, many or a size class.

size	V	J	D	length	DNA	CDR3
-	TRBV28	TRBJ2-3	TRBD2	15	TGTGCCAGCAGTTTTCGGCGGGGGGGAACAGATACGCAGTATTTT	CASSFRRGGTDTQYF
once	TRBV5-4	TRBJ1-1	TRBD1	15	TGTGCCAGCAGCTCGGGACAGGGGCTGAACACTGAAGCTTTCTTT	CASSSGQGLNTEAFF
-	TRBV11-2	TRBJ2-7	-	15	TGTGCCAGCAGCTTAGCCGCAGGCCCAACCTACGAGCAGTACTTC	CASSLAAGPTYEQYF
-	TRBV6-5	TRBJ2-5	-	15	TGTGCCAGCAACGAGCCGCCCCAGGGGTGGGTGGCCCAGTACTTC	CASNEPPQGWVAQYF
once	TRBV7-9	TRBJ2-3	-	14	TGTGCCAGCAGCTTCGATTGGCGGACAGATACGCAGTATTTT	CASSFDWRTDTQYF
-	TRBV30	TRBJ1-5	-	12	TGTGCCTGGAGACAGGGAATGCAGCCCCAGCATTTT	CAWRQGMQPQHF
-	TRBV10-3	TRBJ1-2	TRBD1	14	TGTGCCATCAGTGTGGACAGGGGGTCTAGTGGCTACACCTTC	CAISVDRGSSGYTF
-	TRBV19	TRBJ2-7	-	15	TGTGCCAGTAGTATTCCGGGACGAACATCGTCCGAGCAGTACTTC	CASSIPGRTSSEQYF
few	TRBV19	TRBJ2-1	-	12	TGTGCCAGTAGGACCCTTCACAATGAGCAGTTCTTC	CASRTLHNEQFF
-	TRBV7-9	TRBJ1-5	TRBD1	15	TGTGCCAGCAGCTTTGGGACAGGCGACAATCAGCCCCAGCATTTT	CASSFGTGDNQPQHF
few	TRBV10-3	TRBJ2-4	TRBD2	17	TGTGCCATCAGTGAGTCGGCTAGCGGGAGAAGGGAGAACATTCAGTACTTC	CAISESASGRRENIQYF
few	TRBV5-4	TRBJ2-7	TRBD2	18	TGTGCCAGCAGCTTCGGGGTAGCGGGCTTATATAGCTCCTACGAGCAGTACTTC	CASSFGVAGLYSSYEQYF
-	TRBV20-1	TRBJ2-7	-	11	TGCAGTGCTCAAATCAGTGACGAGCAGTACTTC	CSAQISDEQYF
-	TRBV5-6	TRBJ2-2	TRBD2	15	TGTGCCAGCACCCCCTGGGAGGGTAACACCGGGGAGCTGTTTTTT	CASTPWEGNTGELFF
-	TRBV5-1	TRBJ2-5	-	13	TGCGCCAGCAGCTTGCAGGGCCAAGAGACCCAGTACTTC	CASSLQGQETQYF
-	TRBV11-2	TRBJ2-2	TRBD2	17	TGTGCCAGCAGCTCTCCACTAGCGGGAGGGCCGAGCGGGGAGCTGTTTTTT	CASSSPLAGGPSGELFF
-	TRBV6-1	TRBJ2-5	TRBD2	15	TGTGCCAGCAGGCCCAAGCGGGGGGGCCAAGAGACCCAGTACTTC	CASRPKRGGQETQYF
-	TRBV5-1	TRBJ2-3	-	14	TGCGCCAGCAGCTTGGGACACATCACAGATACGCAGTATTTT	CASSLGHITDTQYF
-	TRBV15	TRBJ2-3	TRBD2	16	TGTGCCACCAGCGAAACTAGCGAGATAAGCACAGATACGCAGTATTTT	CATSETSEISTDTQYF
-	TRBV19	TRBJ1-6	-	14	TGTGCCAGTAGTAGTAAGGGAGTCGGTTCACCCCTCCACTTT	CASSSKGVGSPLHF
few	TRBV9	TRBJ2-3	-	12	TGTGCCAGCAGCGTAGTAGGAGATACGCAGTATTTT	CASSVVGDTQYF
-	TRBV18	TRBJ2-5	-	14	TGTGCCAGCTCAAGGACCCGGCTGTTAGAGACCCAGTACTTC	CASSRTRLLETQYF
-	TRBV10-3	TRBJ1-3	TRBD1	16	TGTGCCATCAGCGTATCGGCCCCGGGACAGTCCTTAGGCATATATTTT	CAISVSAPGQSLGIYF
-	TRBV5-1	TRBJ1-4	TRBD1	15	TGCGCCAGCAGTGGACAGGGGGCAACTAATGAAAAACTGTTTTTT	CASSGQGATNEKLFF
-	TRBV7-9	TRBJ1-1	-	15	TGTGCCAGCAGCTTAGAGAGGATACTGAACACTGAAGCTTTCTTT	CASSLERILNTEAFF
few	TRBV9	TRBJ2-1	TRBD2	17	TGTGCCAGCAGCGTAGGACTCGCTAGCGGAATTTACAATGAGCAGTTCTTC	CASSVGLASGIYNEQFF
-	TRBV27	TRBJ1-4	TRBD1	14	TGTGCCAGCAGGCGGGACAGGGGGTTTGGAAAACTGTTTTTT	CASRRDRGFGKLFF
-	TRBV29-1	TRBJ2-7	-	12	TGCAGCGTTGGTCAGGGGTGGTACGAGCAGTACTTC	CSVGQGWYEQYF
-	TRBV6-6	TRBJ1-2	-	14	TGTGCCAGCAGTTCCTCGGGAGCCCCAGGTGGCTACACCTTC	CASSSSGAPGGYTF